This T cell receptor beta chain is drawn from a study of radiation and T cells in renal cell carcinoma. Study background: Nephrectomy followed 15 Gy stereotactic body radiation by 4 weeks. Regarding the study as a whole: No pretreatment tumor biopsies were available for baseline clonotypes. Top tumor clonotypes rose in blood 2 weeks post-radiation, then contracted.

With respect to this clone: Antigen: not known.

Method: immunoSEQ multiplex PCR; TCRdb's copy keeps in-frame clones and lacks some. The sample lists 120,000 or so clones, roughly 77% occurring once. Regarding time point: blood 2 weeks post-SBRT. The treatment here: 15 Gy SBRT to primary tumor, nephrectomy 4 weeks later. This sequence originates from a woman aged 60-75 years with renal cell carcinoma. The sample in question was blood, obtained from a patient whose treatment included radiotherapy and nephrectomy.

CDR3 in amino acids: CASRDPVGPNTEAFF. The DNA for the CDR3 is TGTGCCAGCAGGGACCCAGTGGGCCCGAACACTGAAGCTTTCTTT. The chain couples TRBV6-6 to TRBJ1-1; unclear D gene. The CDR3 covers 15 residues. Deletions cut 6 bases from V and 1 base from J, with 15 bases between. The V gene's germline CDR1 is MNHNY and CDR2 SVGAGI (reference sequence).